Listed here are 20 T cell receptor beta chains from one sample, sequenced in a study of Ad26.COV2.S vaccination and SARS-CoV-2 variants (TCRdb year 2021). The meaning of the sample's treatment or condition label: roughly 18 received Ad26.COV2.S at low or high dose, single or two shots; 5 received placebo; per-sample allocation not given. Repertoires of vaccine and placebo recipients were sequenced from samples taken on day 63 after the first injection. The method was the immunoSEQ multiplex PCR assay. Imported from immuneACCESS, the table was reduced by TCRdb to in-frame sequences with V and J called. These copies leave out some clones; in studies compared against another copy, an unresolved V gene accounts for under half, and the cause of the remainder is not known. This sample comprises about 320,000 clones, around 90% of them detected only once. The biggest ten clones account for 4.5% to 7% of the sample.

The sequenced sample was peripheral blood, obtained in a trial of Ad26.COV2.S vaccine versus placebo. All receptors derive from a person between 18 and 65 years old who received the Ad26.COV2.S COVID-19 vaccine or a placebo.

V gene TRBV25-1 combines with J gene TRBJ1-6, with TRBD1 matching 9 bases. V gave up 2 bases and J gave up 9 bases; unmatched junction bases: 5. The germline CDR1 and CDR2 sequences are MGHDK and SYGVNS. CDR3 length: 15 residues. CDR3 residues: CASSERGQGASPLHF. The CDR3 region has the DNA TGTGCCAGCAGTGAACGGGGACAGGGTGCTTCACCCCTCCACTTT.

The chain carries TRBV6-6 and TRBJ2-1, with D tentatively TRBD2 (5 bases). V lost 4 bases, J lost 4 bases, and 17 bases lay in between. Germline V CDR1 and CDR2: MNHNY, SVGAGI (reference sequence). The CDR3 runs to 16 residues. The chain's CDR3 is CASSLTMAGPYNEQFF. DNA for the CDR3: TGTGCCAGCAGTTTGACCATGGCGGGTCCTTACAATGAGCAGTTCTTC.

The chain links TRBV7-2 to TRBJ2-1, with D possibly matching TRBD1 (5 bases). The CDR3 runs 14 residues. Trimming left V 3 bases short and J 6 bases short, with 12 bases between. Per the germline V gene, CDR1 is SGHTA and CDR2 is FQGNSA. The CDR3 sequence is CASSFGHSGNEQFF. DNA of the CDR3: TGTGCCAGCAGCTTCGGACACTCCGGCAATGAGCAGTTCTTC.

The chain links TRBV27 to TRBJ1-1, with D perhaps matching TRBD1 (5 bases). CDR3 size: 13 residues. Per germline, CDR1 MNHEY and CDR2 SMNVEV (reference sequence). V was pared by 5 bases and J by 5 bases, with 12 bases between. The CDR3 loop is CASSRETGTEAFF. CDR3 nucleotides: TGTGCCAGCAGTCGCGAAACAGGTACTGAAGCTTTCTTT.

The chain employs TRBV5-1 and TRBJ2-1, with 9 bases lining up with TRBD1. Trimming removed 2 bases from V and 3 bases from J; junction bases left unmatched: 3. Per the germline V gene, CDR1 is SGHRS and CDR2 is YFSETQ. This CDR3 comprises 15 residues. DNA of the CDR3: TGCGCCAGCAGCTTAGGGACAGGGTTCTACAATGAGCAGTTCTTC. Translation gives CASSLGTGFYNEQFF.

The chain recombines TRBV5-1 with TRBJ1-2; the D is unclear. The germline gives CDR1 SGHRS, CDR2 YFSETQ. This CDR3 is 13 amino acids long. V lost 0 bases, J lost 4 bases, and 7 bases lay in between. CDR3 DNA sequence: TGCGCCAGCAGCTTGGAAGGGCCCTATGGCTACACCTTC. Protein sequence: CASSLEGPYGYTF.

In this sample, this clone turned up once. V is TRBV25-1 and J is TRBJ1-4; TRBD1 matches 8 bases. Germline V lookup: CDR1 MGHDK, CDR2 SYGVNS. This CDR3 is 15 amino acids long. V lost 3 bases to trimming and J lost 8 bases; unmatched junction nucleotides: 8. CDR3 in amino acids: CASSETGVRPEKLFF. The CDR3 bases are TGTGCCAGCAGTGAGACAGGGGTGCGCCCAGAAAAACTGTTTTTT.

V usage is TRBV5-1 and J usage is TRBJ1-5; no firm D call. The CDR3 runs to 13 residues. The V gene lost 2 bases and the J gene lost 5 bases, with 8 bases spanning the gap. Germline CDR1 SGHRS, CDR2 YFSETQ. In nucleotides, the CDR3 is TGCGCCAGCAGCTTTGGGAGCGATCAGCCCCAGCATTTT. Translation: CASSFGSDQPQHF.

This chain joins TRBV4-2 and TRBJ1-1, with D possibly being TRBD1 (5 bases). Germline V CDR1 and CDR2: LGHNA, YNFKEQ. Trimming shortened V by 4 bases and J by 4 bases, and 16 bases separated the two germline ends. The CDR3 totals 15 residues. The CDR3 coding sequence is TGTGCCAGCAGCCTCCAGGGACCCCCGAGCACTGAAGCTTTCTTT. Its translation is CASSLQGPPSTEAFF.

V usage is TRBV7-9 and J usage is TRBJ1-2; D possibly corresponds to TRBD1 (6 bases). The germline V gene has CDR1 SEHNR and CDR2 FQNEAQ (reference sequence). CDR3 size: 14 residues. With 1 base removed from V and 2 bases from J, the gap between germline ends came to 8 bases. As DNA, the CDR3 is TGTGCCAGCAGCTTAGTGGGGGCCAACTATGGCTACACCTTC. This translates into CASSLVGANYGYTF.

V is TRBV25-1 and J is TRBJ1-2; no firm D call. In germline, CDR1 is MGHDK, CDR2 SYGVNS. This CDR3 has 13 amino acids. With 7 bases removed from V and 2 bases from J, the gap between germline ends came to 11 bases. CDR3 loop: CASTSWGNYGYTF. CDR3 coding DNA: TGTGCCAGCACTTCGTGGGGAAACTATGGCTACACCTTC.

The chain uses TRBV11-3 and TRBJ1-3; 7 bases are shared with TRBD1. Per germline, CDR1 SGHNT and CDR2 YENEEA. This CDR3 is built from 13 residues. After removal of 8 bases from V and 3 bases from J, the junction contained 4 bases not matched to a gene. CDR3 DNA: TGTGCCAGCCGGGGACAGCTTGGAAACACCATATATTTT. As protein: CASRGQLGNTIYF.

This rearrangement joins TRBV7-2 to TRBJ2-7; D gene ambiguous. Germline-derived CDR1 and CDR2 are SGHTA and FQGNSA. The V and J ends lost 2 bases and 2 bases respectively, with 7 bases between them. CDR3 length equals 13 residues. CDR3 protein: CASSLYIAYEQYF. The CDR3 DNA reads TGTGCCAGCAGCTTATATATCGCCTACGAGCAGTACTTC.

The CDR3 protein is CASSSPSGTSQETQYF. CDR3 sequence (DNA): TGTGCCAGCAGCTCTCCCTCGGGGACTTCGCAAGAGACCCAGTACTTC. This chain connects TRBV7-9 to TRBJ2-5, with D possibly being TRBD2 (6 bases). There are 16 residues in the CDR3. From germline, CDR1 is SEHNR and CDR2 FQNEAQ (reference sequence). V shed 4 bases and J shed 2 bases, with 17 bases lying between them.

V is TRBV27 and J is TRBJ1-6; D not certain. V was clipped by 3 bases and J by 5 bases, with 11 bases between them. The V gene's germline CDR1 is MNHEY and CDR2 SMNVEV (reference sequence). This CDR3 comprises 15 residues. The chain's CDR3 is CASSLAGRDNSPLHF. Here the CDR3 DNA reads TGTGCCAGCAGTTTGGCGGGGAGGGATAATTCACCCCTCCACTTT.

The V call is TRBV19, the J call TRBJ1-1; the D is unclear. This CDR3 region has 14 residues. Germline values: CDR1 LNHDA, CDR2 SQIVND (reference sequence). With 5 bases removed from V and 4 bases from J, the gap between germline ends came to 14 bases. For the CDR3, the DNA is TGTGCCAGTAGTGAATCCGGGAGCTCCACTGAAGCTTTCTTT. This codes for CASSESGSSTEAFF.

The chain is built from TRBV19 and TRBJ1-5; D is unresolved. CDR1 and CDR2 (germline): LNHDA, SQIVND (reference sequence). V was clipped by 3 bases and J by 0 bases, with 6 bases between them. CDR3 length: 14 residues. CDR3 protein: CASSIWDSNQPQHF. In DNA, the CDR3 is TGTGCCAGTAGTATTTGGGATAGCAATCAGCCCCAGCATTTT.

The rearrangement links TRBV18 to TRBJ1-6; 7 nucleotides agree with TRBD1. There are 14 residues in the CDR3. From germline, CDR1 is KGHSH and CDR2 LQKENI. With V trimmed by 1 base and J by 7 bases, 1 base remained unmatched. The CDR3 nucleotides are TGTGCCAGCTCACCACAGGGGGCAAATTCACCCCTCCACTTT. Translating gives CASSPQGANSPLHF.

In nucleotides, the CDR3 is TGTGCCTGGAGTATAGATACGCAGTATTTT. Translated, it gives CAWSIDTQYF. The chain combines TRBV30 with TRBJ2-3; D ambiguous. Germline values: CDR1 GTSNPN, CDR2 SVGIG (reference sequence). This CDR3 is built from 10 residues. V shed 2 bases and J shed 5 bases, with 2 bases lying between them.

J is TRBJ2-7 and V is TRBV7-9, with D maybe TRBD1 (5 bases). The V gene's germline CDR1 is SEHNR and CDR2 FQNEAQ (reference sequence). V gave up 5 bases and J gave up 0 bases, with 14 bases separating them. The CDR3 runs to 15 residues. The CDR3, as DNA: TGTGCCAGCAGCGCGGACACATCGACCTCCTACGAGCAGTACGTC. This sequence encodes CASSADTSTSYEQYV.